This is a list of T cell receptor beta chains from one sample in a study of shared clonotypes between healthy human individuals. The data were produced by immunoSEQ multiplex PCR, yet TCRdb's version contains in-frame clones alone and is incomplete. The sample gives over a million clones, about 70% of which show up once; approximately 1.5% is in the top ten. Sequenced input: memory CD4+ T cells sorted from blood. The receptor set was obtained from a man between 18 and 29 years old in good health. CDR3s include the opening cysteine and the closing phenylalanine or tryptophan. A D gene is named only where the DNA matches it firmly. Clone size, where shown, is once, few, many, or a class for clones that have expanded.

D gene: TRBD2
V gene: TRBV5-1
J gene: TRBJ2-1
clone size: -
CDR3 DNA: TGCGCCAGCAGCTTGCGGACTAGCGGGGGGCCCCAGCAGTTCTTC
CDR3 protein: CASSLRTSGGPQQFF

D gene: -
V gene: TRBV11-2
J gene: TRBJ1-2
clone size: -
CDR3 DNA: TGTGCCAGCAGCGTGGAGCTCAACTATGGCTACACCTTC
CDR3 protein: CASSVELNYGYTF

D gene: TRBD2
V gene: TRBV6-1
J gene: TRBJ2-3
clone size: -
CDR3 DNA: TGTGCCAGCAGTGAAGTGAGCGGGGGGGCCCCAGATACGCAGTATTTT
CDR3 protein: CASSEVSGGAPDTQYF

D gene: -
V gene: TRBV28
J gene: TRBJ1-2
clone size: -
CDR3 DNA: TGTGCCAGCACCGAAGGGGCTAGCGGCTATGGCTACACCTTC
CDR3 protein: CASTEGASGYGYTF

D gene: TRBD1
V gene: TRBV4-1
J gene: TRBJ2-1
clone size: -
CDR3 DNA: TGCGCCAGCAGCCAAGATCAGGGACAGGGGATCAATGAGCAGTTCTTC
CDR3 protein: CASSQDQGQGINEQFF

D gene: TRBD1
V gene: TRBV4-1
J gene: TRBJ2-4
clone size: many
CDR3 DNA: TGCGCCAGCAGCCAAGTCCCGTTCTCCATCGGGACAGGGAAAAACATTCAGTACTTC
CDR3 protein: CASSQVPFSIGTGKNIQYF

D gene: -
V gene: TRBV29-1
J gene: TRBJ2-2
clone size: once
CDR3 DNA: TGCAGCGTTGAAGGGAGGGCAGGCACCGGGGAGCTGTTTTTT
CDR3 protein: CSVEGRAGTGELFF

D gene: TRBD1
V gene: TRBV30
J gene: TRBJ1-1
clone size: -
CDR3 DNA: TGTGCCTGGAGGGGACAGGGTTATAGCACTGAAGCTTTCTTT
CDR3 protein: CAWRGQGYSTEAFF

D gene: TRBD1
V gene: TRBV5-6
J gene: TRBJ1-1
clone size: -
CDR3 DNA: TGTGCCAGCAGGTCTGGGACAGCGAACACTGAAGCTTTCTTT
CDR3 protein: CASRSGTANTEAFF

D gene: -
V gene: TRBV2
J gene: TRBJ1-5
clone size: -
CDR3 DNA: TGTGCCAGCAAGAGGGATTTTAATCAGCCCCAGCATTTT
CDR3 protein: CASKRDFNQPQHF

D gene: -
V gene: TRBV15
J gene: TRBJ2-2
clone size: -
CDR3 DNA: TGTGCCACCAGCAGAGGGGACGGAGGTCCCGGGGAGCTGTTTTTT
CDR3 protein: CATSRGDGGPGELFF

D gene: -
V gene: TRBV9
J gene: TRBJ2-1
clone size: once
CDR3 DNA: TGTGCCAGCAGCATATACCAAGGCTATGAGCAGTTCTTC
CDR3 protein: CASSIYQGYEQFF

D gene: -
V gene: TRBV7-2
J gene: TRBJ2-3
clone size: -
CDR3 DNA: TGTGCCAGCAGCGAAATTACGGATACGCAGTATTTT
CDR3 protein: CASSEITDTQYF